The T cell receptor (beta chain) described here comes from a study of blood T cell repertoires in COVID-19. Study details: Acute-phase and convalescent COVID-19 samples originated in the United States, Italy and Spain. T cells, B-cell-depleted T cells, or PBMCs provided the cDNA or gDNA that served as material.

Germline assignment: CDR1 SGHRS and CDR2 YFSETQ. The CDR3 covers 14 residues. Trimming shortened V by 0 bases and J by 2 bases, and 7 bases separated the two germline ends. Original processing methods: Amplification of reference gene primers provided the estimated nucleated cell counts. The protocol was immunoSEQ multiplex PCR, while the TCRdb copy is restricted to in-frame clones and leaves out a portion. D and trimming come from the DNA, and the V and J calls and clone size come from that table. The table includes more than 90,000 clones, around nine tenths detected once. This TCR derives from a man aged 35-49 years with acute or convalescent COVID-19. The chain is built from TRBV5-1 and TRBJ2-3, with D tentatively TRBD2 (6 bases). Sequencing used peripheral blood. CDR3 in DNA: TGCGCCAGCAGCTTGGGACTAGACACAGATACGCAGTATTTT. It yields the protein CASSLGLDTDTQYF.